Following are 19 T cell receptor beta chains from one sample sequenced in a study of vaccination and CD4 T cells after COVID-19 (dated by TCRdb to about 2022). What the treatment or condition label conveys for this sample: roughly nine-day PBMC culture with coronavirus spike peptide pools or control peptides (ViraFEST assay). Receptor libraries were prepared by PCR. Sequencer: Illumina iSeq 100. DNA from cultured CD4+ T cells was subjected to TCR sequencing with the Oncomine TCR Beta short-read assay at the Johns Hopkins FTIC core. TCRdb's own reprocessing of the public reads used fastp at Q25 and MiXCR and kept productive beta chains. Rows are combined by CDR3 protein, so each entry shows the most common genes and DNA. Counted in this sample were about 12,000 distinct CDR3 sequences; over 40% of them appeared once. The top ten constitute 15% to 18% of the sample. No antigen has been assigned to these receptors.

Material for sequencing was CD4+ T cells from blood, cultured in vitro. The receptors come from a human donor who had recovered from COVID-19.

The CDR3 here is CASSLLQGLAQYF. The CDR3 nucleotides read TGTGCCAGCAGTTTACTTCAGGGTTTGGCCCAGTACTTC. The chain carries TRBV7-9 and TRBJ2-4; possible D gene TRBD1, 5 bases. Looked up from germline, CDR1 is SEHNR and CDR2 is FQNEAQ (reference sequence). This CDR3 region has 13 residues. V lost 6 bases and J 13 bases, leaving 19 bases between the germline ends.

This clonotype was counted between two and nine times. This rearrangement joins TRBV20-1 to TRBJ2-5; no reliable D call. CDR1 DFQATT and CDR2 SNEGSKA come from the germline V gene (reference sequence). CDR3 length equals 10 residues. Trimming took 6 bases from V and 5 from J, leaving 7 bases between them. The CDR3: CSAVVETQYF. CDR3 nucleotide sequence: TGCAGTGCGGTGGTGGAGACCCAGTACTTC.

V gene TRBV18 combines with J gene TRBJ1-1; D is ambiguous. In germline, CDR1 is KGHSH, CDR2 LQKENI. V was cut by 3 bases and J by 6 bases, with 17 bases left in between. The CDR3 is made up of 15 amino acids. The chain's CDR3 is CASSPGLGGMAEAFF. The CDR3 nucleotides read TGTGCCAGCTCACCCGGACTCGGAGGAATGGCTGAAGCTTTCTTT.

This clonotype was seen only a few times. This rearrangement joins TRBV20-1 to TRBJ2-7, with D unresolved. Germline values: CDR1 DFQATT, CDR2 SNEGSKA (reference sequence). The V end lost 5 bases, the J end lost 0 bases, and 8 bases lay between the germline ends. This CDR3 has 12 amino acids. The CDR3 protein is CSAARSSYEQYF. CDR3 DNA: TGCAGTGCTGCCCGGAGCTCCTACGAGCAGTACTTC.

This rearrangement joins TRBV4-1 to TRBJ2-7, with 10 bases fitting TRBD1. The CDR3 contains 16 residues. J gave up 5 bases and V 4 bases, and 11 bases lay outside the gene matches. The germline V gene has CDR1 MGHRA and CDR2 YSYEKL. The CDR3 reads CASSRGPGQGSHEQYF. The CDR3 nucleotides read TGCGCCAGCAGCCGCGGTCCGGGACAGGGGAGCCACGAGCAGTACTTC.

The chain joins TRBV14 to TRBJ2-5; tentative D call: TRBD2 (5 bases). Looked up from germline, CDR1 is SGHDN and CDR2 is FVKESK. V shed 4 bases and J shed 2 bases, with 11 bases lying between them. The CDR3 sequence is 14 residues long. The CDR3 region is CASSRLSGQETQYF. Here the CDR3 DNA reads TGTGCCAGCAGCCGCTTATCGGGGCAAGAGACCCAGTACTTC.

This clonotype was recorded once. As DNA, the CDR3 is TGTGCCAGCAGTCAACAGGGGGCAACTAATGAAAAACTGTTTTTT. Translated, it gives CASSQQGATNEKLFF. This rearrangement joins TRBV12-3 or TRBV12-4 to TRBJ1-4, with 8 bases matching TRBD1. This CDR3 contains 15 residues. Germline trimming cut 5 bases from V and 0 bases from J; bases unmatched to any gene: 2.

The gene calls are TRBV7-8 and TRBJ2-1; possible D gene TRBD2, 5 bases. V was trimmed by 1 base and J by 8 bases, leaving 12 bases between them. This CDR3 region has 14 residues. Germline V gene data show CDR1 as SGHVS and CDR2 as FQNEAQ. The CDR3 DNA is TGTGCCAGCAGCTTAGGTACAGCGGCCCATGAGCAGTTCTTC. Its protein product is CASSLGTAAHEQFF.

This clonotype was seen a single time. The chain employs TRBV12-3 or TRBV12-4 and TRBJ2-6; D unresolved. CDR3 length: 14 amino acids. Trimming took off 8 bases at V and 1 base at J, with 9 bases between the two ends. The DNA for the CDR3 is TGTGCCAGCGTTGAAGTTTCTGGGGCCAACGTCCTGACTTTC. It specifies CASVEVSGANVLTF.

The gene calls are TRBV7-8 and TRBJ2-5, with 7 bases identical to TRBD1. This CDR3 contains 14 residues. Germline V gene lookup returns CDR1 SGHVS and CDR2 FQNEAQ. V shed 5 bases, J shed 4 bases, and the junction held 7 bases outside the gene matches. CDR3: CASSGPSGGETQYF. Written as DNA, the CDR3 is TGTGCCAGCAGCGGCCCCTCAGGGGGAGAGACCCAGTACTTC.

This CDR3 reads CASSGRLANYNEQFF. Here the CDR3 DNA reads TGTGCCAGCAGCGGAAGACTAGCGAATTACAATGAGCAGTTCTTC. The chain recombines TRBV7-9 with TRBJ2-1; 8 bases are a match to TRBD2. The germline V gene encodes CDR1 SEHNR and CDR2 FQNEAQ (reference sequence). Germline trimming cut 5 bases from V and 4 bases from J; bases unmatched to any gene: 7. The CDR3 is 15 residues long.

This clonotype was observed a few times. V is TRBV7-9 and J is TRBJ2-5; 10 positions agree with TRBD1. After removal of 2 bases from V and 5 bases from J, the junction contained 5 bases not matched to a gene. This CDR3 contains 15 residues. Germline values: CDR1 SEHNR, CDR2 FQNEAQ (reference sequence). CDR3: CASSLTGTGDETQYF. Written as DNA, the CDR3 is TGTGCCAGCAGCTTAACCGGGACAGGGGACGAGACCCAGTACTTC.

The chain uses TRBV5-1 and TRBJ2-7; 8 bases align to TRBD1. The J segment lost 4 bases and the V segment lost 4 bases, leaving 7 bases of the junction unmatched. This CDR3 comprises 14 residues. Germline values: CDR1 SGHRS, CDR2 YFSETQ. CDR3 amino acids: CASSRGTGSYEQYF. CDR3 in DNA: TGCGCCAGCAGCCGCGGGACAGGAAGTTACGAGCAGTACTTC. Full variable domain (rest looked up from reference TRBV5-1 and TRBJ2-7): KAGVTQTPRYLIKTRGQQVTLSCSPISGHRSVSWYQQTPGQGLQFLFEYFSETQRNKGNFPGRFSGRQFSNSRSEMNVSTLELGDSALYLCASSRGTGSYEQYFGPGTRLTVT.

For the CDR3, the DNA is TGTGCCAGCAGCCCAGAGGAGACTAGCGCTATAGAGACCCAGTACTTC. Amino acid sequence: CASSPEETSAIETQYF. The J gene is TRBJ2-5, the V gene TRBV9, with TRBD2 matching over 8 bases. Germline CDR1 reads SGDLS; CDR2 reads YYNGEE. The J segment lost 4 bases and the V segment lost 4 bases, leaving 12 bases of the junction unmatched. The CDR3 totals 16 residues. Based on the CDR3 plus reference TRBV9 and TRBJ2-5, the full variable domain is DSGVTQTPKHLITATGQRVTLRCSPRSGDLSVYWYQQSLDQGLQFLIQYYNGEERAKGNILERFSAQQFPDLHSELNLSSLELGDSALYFCASSPEETSAIETQYFGPGTRLLVL.

This clonotype has a handful of counts. The rearrangement joins TRBV7-8 to TRBJ1-5; D remains unclear. V was clipped by 2 bases and J by 6 bases, with 14 bases between them. The CDR3 has 15 residues. Germline V gene sequence: CDR1 SGHVS, CDR2 FQNEAQ. This CDR3 reads CASSLSGQVAQPQHF. The CDR3 coding sequence is TGTGCCAGCAGCTTATCGGGTCAGGTTGCTCAGCCCCAGCATTTT.

Details on this clonotype: A read error may account for a junction end that differs from germline. The chain couples TRBV2 to TRBJ2-2; unclear D gene. CDR1 is SNHLY and CDR2 is FYNNEI in the germline V gene. This CDR3 spans 13 amino acids. The CDR3 here is CTSSLDNTGELFF. In nucleotides, the CDR3 is TGTACCAGCAGCCTGGATAACACCGGGGAGCTGTTTTTT.

With regard to this clonotype: An end of the junction does not agree with germline; a read error may underlie this. The V call is TRBV6-1, the J call TRBJ2-1, with D tentatively TRBD2 (5 bases). The germline V gene encodes CDR1 MNHNS and CDR2 SASEGT. This CDR3 contains 15 residues. The CDR3 sequence is CASSVGADPYNKQFF. The CDR3 DNA is TGTGCCAGCAGTGTCGGAGCGGACCCCTACAATAAGCAGTTCTTC.

In this sample, this clonotype turned up a few times. This chain connects TRBV20-1 to TRBJ2-1; 11 bases map to TRBD2. CDR3 size: 15 residues. The V and J ends lost 6 bases and 9 bases, in that order; junction bases with no gene match: 13. Germline-derived CDR1 and CDR2 are DFQATT and SNEGSKA (reference sequence). In DNA form, the CDR3 reads TGCAGTGCCCCACCCCTAGCGGGAGGAAAGGGTGAGCAGTTCTTC. Amino acids: CSAPPLAGGKGEQFF.

The chain is built from TRBV28 and TRBJ2-7, with D perhaps TRBD2 (6 bases). The CDR3 covers 15 residues. Trimming pared 5 bases from V and 2 bases from J, leaving 16 bases between. Germline V gene sequence: CDR1 MDHEN, CDR2 SYDVKM. CDR3 loop: CASSLHRGSPYEQYF. The CDR3, as DNA: TGTGCCAGCAGTCTACACCGGGGGTCCCCCTACGAGCAGTACTTC.